These 7 T cell receptor beta chains were sequenced from one sample in a study of blood T cell repertoires in COVID-19. Clones were read by immunoSEQ multiplex PCR, and TCRdb kept only the in-frame ones, dropping some. The table lists 120,000 or so clones, approximately 88% of them singletons. The sequenced sample was peripheral blood. The receptors stem from a man aged 50 to 59 with acute or convalescent COVID-19.

The chain joins TRBV7-2 to TRBJ1-2, with D unresolved. V dropped 4 bases and J dropped 5 bases, with 20 bases sitting between them. This CDR3 is 16 amino acids long. Germline V gene data show CDR1 as SGHTA and CDR2 as FQGNSA. The CDR3 sequence: CASSWRTGMSSYGYTF. CDR3 in DNA: TGTGCCAGCAGCTGGAGGACGGGGATGTCCTCGTATGGCTACACCTTC.

The gene calls are TRBV5-1 and TRBJ2-5; D is perhaps TRBD1 (6 bases). The CDR3 loop spans 14 amino acids. Germline V gene data show CDR1 as SGHRS and CDR2 as YFSETQ. V lost 7 bases to trimming and J lost 1 base, with 14 bases between them. CDR3 DNA sequence: TGCGCCAGCGGGAAACAGGGATCCCAAGAGACCCAGTACTTC. It yields the protein CASGKQGSQETQYF.

The V gene is TRBV2, the J gene TRBJ1-1; the match to TRBD1 covers 7 bases. Germline loops: CDR1 SNHLY, CDR2 FYNNEI. V gave up 1 base and J gave up 5 bases; unmatched junction bases: 1. CDR3 length: 13 residues. Written as DNA, the CDR3 is TGTGCCAGCAGTGAAGAACAGGGGACTGAAGCTTTCTTT. This translates into CASSEEQGTEAFF.

The V and J genes are TRBV30 and TRBJ2-5; 10 nucleotides line up with TRBD2. CDR1 is GTSNPN and CDR2 is SVGIG in the germline V gene (reference sequence). The junction had 6 bases not matched to a gene; V was cut back by 0 bases and J by 2 bases. The CDR3 is made up of 16 amino acids. In nucleotides, the CDR3 is TGTGCCTGGAGTGTACCTCGGACTAGCGGACAAGAGACCCAGTACTTC. As protein: CAWSVPRTSGQETQYF.

The chain joins TRBV5-6 to TRBJ2-1; 9 positions match TRBD1. The length of the CDR3 is 16 residues. The V and J ends lost 3 bases and 5 bases, in that order; junction bases with no gene match: 9. CDR1 is SGHDT and CDR2 is YYEEEE in the germline V gene. The CDR3 is CASSSAPGQGNNEQFF. Written as DNA, the CDR3 is TGTGCCAGCAGCTCAGCCCCGGGACAGGGAAACAATGAGCAGTTCTTC.

This chain links TRBV28 with TRBJ1-4; D might be TRBD1 (5 bases). Germline V gene sequence: CDR1 MDHEN, CDR2 SYDVKM. There are 16 residues in the CDR3. The ends were cut back, 6 bases at V and 7 bases at J, with 21 bases in the middle. The CDR3 DNA reads as TGTGCCAGCAGCCGTCAACCACGGGGGGGAGGTGAAAAACTGTTTTTT. It yields the protein CASSRQPRGGGEKLFF.

The genes are TRBV6-5 and TRBJ1-2, with D uncertain. Germline loops: CDR1 MNHEY, CDR2 SVGAGI. The CDR3 is made up of 14 amino acids. Deletions cut 5 bases from V and 5 bases from J, with 15 bases between. CDR3 in DNA: TGTGCCAGCAGTCGACACCTTGCCGATTATGGCTACACCTTC. It specifies CASSRHLADYGYTF.